Shown below are 13 T cell receptor beta chains from a single sample sequenced in a study of shared T cell receptors in the human thymus. Data came from immunoSEQ multiplex PCR; TCRdb stores just in-frame clones and leaves some out. The sample shows 650,000 to 950,000 clones, approximately 85% of them seen only once. The same data also contributed to another study, on human thymus T cells.

The sequenced sample was thymocytes. All receptors come from a girl under two years old with a congenital heart defect.

The gene calls are TRBV5-6 and TRBJ2-2, with a possible D match to TRBD2 (7 bases). The CDR3 length is 15 residues. Trimming cost V 3 bases and J 3 bases, with 12 bases left between them. CDR1 and CDR2 (germline): SGHDT, YYEEEE. The CDR3, as DNA: TGTGCCAGCAGCTCCGGGGGGCGGTACACCGGGGAGCTGTTTTTT. This encodes CASSSGGRYTGELFF. Full variable domain (rest looked up from reference TRBV5-6 and TRBJ2-2): DAGVTQSPTHLIKTRGQQVTLRCSPKSGHDTVSWYQQALGQGPQFIFQYYEEEERQRGNFPDRFSGHQFPNYSSELNVNALLLGDSALYLCASSSGGRYTGELFFGEGSRLTVL.

The chain uses TRBV29-1 and TRBJ1-1; D not certain. CDR1 is SQVTM, CDR2 ANQGSEA, per germline. V was pared by 3 bases and J by 3 bases, with 5 bases between. This CDR3 is built from 11 residues. The CDR3, as DNA: TGCAGCGTTGAGCGGGACACTGAAGCTTTCTTT. It specifies CSVERDTEAFF.

V is TRBV7-8 and J is TRBJ1-1; D remains ambiguous. The CDR3 totals 15 residues. V dropped 5 bases and J dropped 7 bases, with 20 bases sitting between them. Looked up from germline, CDR1 is SGHVS and CDR2 is FQNEAQ. The CDR3 DNA reads TGTGCCAGCAGCGTGCGGATTCCCCGTTCGAGTGAAGCTTTCTTT. Amino acid sequence: CASSVRIPRSSEAFF.

The genes are TRBV19 and TRBJ1-1; tentatively, D is TRBD1 (5 bases). Trimming stripped 4 bases from V and 0 bases from J, with 12 bases between. This CDR3 contains 15 residues. Germline V gene data show CDR1 as LNHDA and CDR2 as SQIVND (reference sequence). The CDR3 DNA reads as TGTGCCAGTAGTAGGGGCAGATTCATGAACACTGAAGCTTTCTTT. Translating gives CASSRGRFMNTEAFF.

The chain employs TRBV15 and TRBJ1-5; D is possibly TRBD1 (6 bases). In germline, CDR1 is LNHNV, CDR2 YYDKDF (reference sequence). The V gene lost 0 bases and the J gene lost 4 bases, with 19 bases spanning the gap. The CDR3 consists of 18 residues. Here the CDR3 DNA reads TGTGCCACCAGCAGAGACCCCGATCACCAGGGGCTAAATCAGCCCCAGCATTTT. Amino acid sequence: CATSRDPDHQGLNQPQHF.

In this sample, this clone turned up a few times. The chain combines TRBV6-5 with TRBJ1-1; a possible D gene is TRBD1 (5 bases). The CDR3 spans 14 residues. CDR1 and CDR2 (germline): MNHEY, SVGAGI. The V and J ends lost 5 bases and 0 bases respectively, with 10 bases between them. Written as DNA, the CDR3 is TGTGCCAGCAGTGCAGACAGAATGAACACTGAAGCTTTCTTT. Translating it yields CASSADRMNTEAFF.

This clone appeared a single time. This chain joins TRBV5-4 and TRBJ1-2; 9 bases fit TRBD1. CDR1 SGHNT and CDR2 YYREEE come from the germline V gene (reference sequence). The CDR3 has 14 residues. V shed 3 bases and J 7 bases; nucleotides not matched to a gene: 7. This chain's CDR3 is CASSWADRGGGYTF. The CDR3 region has the DNA TGTGCCAGCAGCTGGGCGGACAGGGGAGGTGGCTACACCTTC. The full variable domain, in which reference TRBV5-4 and TRBJ1-2 provide the parts outside the CDR3, is ETGVTQSPTHLIKTRGQQVTLRCSSQSGHNTVSWYQQALGQGPQFIFQYYREEENGRGNFPPRFSGLQFPNYSSELNVNALELDDSALYLCASSWADRGGGYTFGSGTRLTVV.

The chain recombines TRBV6-5 with TRBJ2-2; D call uncertain. Trimming took 0 bases from V and 6 from J, leaving 8 bases between them. CDR1 MNHEY and CDR2 SVGAGI come from the germline V gene. The CDR3 totals 14 residues. In nucleotides, the CDR3 is TGTGCCAGCAGTTACTCGAGGCACCCCGGGGAGCTGTTTTTT. Translating it yields CASSYSRHPGELFF.

The rearrangement links TRBV7-8 to TRBJ2-3, with TRBD2 matching over 9 bases. CDR3 length equals 15 residues. V lost 5 bases, J lost 3 bases, and 6 bases stayed unmatched. CDR1 and CDR2 from the germline V gene are SGHVS and FQNEAQ. The CDR3 region is CASSRAGGLTDTQYF. For the CDR3, the DNA is TGTGCCAGCAGCAGAGCGGGGGGACTAACAGATACGCAGTATTTT.

The chain combines TRBV6-1 with TRBJ2-3; TRBD2 is a possible D gene (6 bases). This CDR3 is 18 amino acids long. Deletions cut 2 bases from V and 4 bases from J, with 22 bases between. The germline CDR1 and CDR2 sequences are MNHNS and SASEGT. Here the CDR3 reads CASSERGPGGRGPDTQYF. DNA for the CDR3: TGTGCCAGCAGTGAAAGGGGACCTGGGGGGAGAGGGCCAGATACGCAGTATTTT.

V usage is TRBV4-2 and J usage is TRBJ2-5, with 14 bases matching TRBD2. J lost 5 bases, V lost 4 bases, and 12 bases had no gene match. Germline CDR1 is LGHNA and CDR2 is YNFKEQ. This CDR3 contains 18 residues. The CDR3 DNA reads TGTGCCAGCAGCCCTCGAGGACTAGCGGGGGGCGGGGCGGAGACCCAGTACTTC. Translation gives CASSPRGLAGGGAETQYF.

The table lists this clone with a few counts. The genes are TRBV19 and TRBJ1-2; D is perhaps TRBD1 (5 bases). CDR3 length: 15 residues. Trimming took off 6 bases at V and 5 bases at J, with 19 bases between the two ends. Germline assignment: CDR1 LNHDA and CDR2 SQIVND (reference sequence). CDR3 bases: TGTGCCAGTAGCCGAAGGGAGGGACCACTTTATGGCTACACCTTC. This codes for CASSRREGPLYGYTF.

This clone was found a few times. V usage is TRBV19 and J usage is TRBJ1-1; TRBD1 might be the D (5 bases). The CDR3 sequence is 15 residues long. CDR1 is LNHDA and CDR2 is SQIVND in the germline V gene (reference sequence). The V end lost 7 bases, the J end lost 4 bases, and 19 bases lay between the germline ends. CDR3 DNA: TGTGCCAGTACCGACAGAGCCCGAAGGCGCACTGAAGCTTTCTTT. Amino acid sequence: CASTDRARRRTEAFF.